A single sample gave rise to the 19 T cell receptor beta chains below, sequenced in a study of a mutant IDH1 vaccine in newly diagnosed glioma. The data were produced by immunoSEQ multiplex PCR, yet TCRdb's version contains in-frame clones alone and is incomplete. The sample includes tens of thousands of clones, about 74% of them seen just once. Noted time point: week 35, safety follow-up. Doses consisted of 300 ug of mutant IDH1 20-mer peptide each, paired with topical imiquimod. Antigens of these TCRs are unknown. The sample here was PBMCs, taken from a glioma patient whose treatment included an IDH1 peptide vaccine. Receptors originate from a man between 45 and 60 years old with glioma.

The chain's CDR3 is CASSLEGETQYF. The CDR3 coding sequence is TGTGCCAGCAGCTTAGAGGGAGAGACCCAGTACTTC. The chain couples TRBV13 to TRBJ2-5; D not resolved. This CDR3 region has 12 residues. V was pared by 1 base and J by 4 bases, with 4 bases between. The germline CDR1 and CDR2 sequences are PRHDT and FYEKMQ (reference sequence).

The V and J genes are TRBV6-1 and TRBJ2-7; 11 nucleotides match TRBD1. With 11 bases clipped from V and 5 bases from J, the junction kept 8 bases outside the gene matches. The length of the CDR3 is 13 residues. Germline-derived CDR1 and CDR2 are MNHNS and SASEGT. The CDR3 bases are TGTGCCGGGTCGGACAGGGGGCCAGACGAGCAGTACTTC. Its protein product is CAGSDRGPDEQYF.

This chain joins TRBV15 and TRBJ2-4, with TRBD1 matching 10 bases. J lost 8 bases, V lost 1 base, and 8 bases had no gene match. CDR3 size: 16 residues. Germline V gives CDR1 LNHNV, CDR2 YYDKDF (reference sequence). This CDR3 reads CATSRGIDRGLYIQYF. The CDR3 coding sequence is TGTGCCACCAGCAGAGGGATCGACAGGGGGCTCTACATTCAGTACTTC. The entire variable domain, with the rest obtained from reference TRBV15 and TRBJ2-4, is as follows: DAMVIQNPRYQVTQFGKPVTLSCSQTLNHNVMYWYQQKSSQAPKLLFHYYDKDFNNEADTPDNFQSRRPNTSFCFLDIRSPGLGDTAMYLCATSRGIDRGLYIQYFGAGTRLSVL.

This chain connects TRBV29-1 to TRBJ1-2; D gene unclear. CDR3 size: 12 residues. In germline, CDR1 is SQVTM, CDR2 ANQGSEA. V was trimmed by 5 bases and J by 4 bases, leaving 11 bases between them. CDR3 in DNA: TGCAGCGTTCCCATCGGGGTCTATGGCTACACCTTC. As protein: CSVPIGVYGYTF.

The rearrangement joins TRBV2 to TRBJ2-3; 8 bases map to TRBD1. CDR1 is SNHLY and CDR2 is FYNNEI in the germline V gene. This CDR3 spans 15 amino acids. V dropped 1 base and J dropped 5; count of bases not matched to a gene: 5. CDR3 region: CASSEGAGGRDTQYF. The CDR3 bases are TGTGCCAGCAGTGAAGGAGCAGGGGGCAGAGATACGCAGTATTTT.

This clone was seen at least ten times. The chain couples TRBV7-2 to TRBJ1-1; D gene ambiguous. V was cut by 5 bases and J by 1 base, with 14 bases left in between. Germline lookup yields CDR1 SGHTA and CDR2 FQGNSA. The CDR3 loop spans 15 amino acids. In DNA form, the CDR3 reads TGTGCCAGCAGCACCCTTGGGCTCCGGAACACTGAAGCTTTCTTT. Its protein is CASSTLGLRNTEAFF. Supplemented by reference TRBV7-2 and TRBJ1-1, the full variable domain reads GAGVSQSPSNKVTEKGKDVELRCDPISGHTALYWYRQSLGQGLEFLIYFQGNSAPDKSGLPSDRFSAERTGGSVSTLTIQRTQQEDSAVYLCASSTLGLRNTEAFFGQGTRLTVV.

This rearrangement joins TRBV6-5 to TRBJ1-5; no definite D call. The CDR3 runs to 14 residues. Germline V gives CDR1 MNHEY, CDR2 SVGAGI. Trimming removed 0 bases at V and 7 bases at J, with 10 bases between. DNA of the CDR3: TGTGCCAGCAGTTACTCGGTCAGTGAGCAGCCCCAGCATTTT. It codes for CASSYSVSEQPQHF.

A single count supports this clone. J is TRBJ1-1 and V is TRBV25-1; the match to TRBD1 covers 8 bases. The germline CDR1 and CDR2 sequences are MGHDK and SYGVNS. This CDR3 region has 13 residues. V gave up 6 bases and J gave up 1 base; unmatched junction bases: 1. The CDR3 nucleotides are TGTGCCAGCAGAGGACAGGGGAACACTGAAGCTTTCTTT. Amino acid sequence: CASRGQGNTEAFF.

CDR3 nucleotides: TGTGCCAGCAGCTTTACCGTGACAGGGATAGACGGCTACACCTTC. Its protein is CASSFTVTGIDGYTF. The chain combines TRBV7-2 with TRBJ1-2; TRBD1 matches at 7 bases. V lost 3 bases and J lost 8; bases outside the gene matches: 12. The CDR3 has 15 amino acids. Germline V gene lookup returns CDR1 SGHTA and CDR2 FQGNSA.

V usage is TRBV29-1 and J usage is TRBJ1-2; D unclear. Trimming pared 3 bases from V and 5 bases from J, leaving 10 bases between. CDR3 size: 12 residues. Germline V CDR1 and CDR2: SQVTM, ANQGSEA. In nucleotides, the CDR3 is TGCAGCGTTGAGGTCGCAGCGTATGGCTACACCTTC. It is translated as CSVEVAAYGYTF.

The chain couples TRBV6-5 to TRBJ2-7, with 7 bases that match TRBD1. Losses at the gene ends were 5 bases for V and 2 bases for J; bases not matched to a gene: 6. This CDR3 is built from 14 residues. Germline loops: CDR1 MNHEY, CDR2 SVGAGI. Written as DNA, the CDR3 is TGTGCCAGCAGTCAGGGGGACAAAACCTACGAGCAGTACTTC. It translates to CASSQGDKTYEQYF.

The CDR3 spells CAWSPLDREDEQYF. DNA for the CDR3: TGTGCCTGGAGTCCCCTGGACAGGGAAGACGAGCAGTACTTC. This chain links TRBV30 with TRBJ2-7; 8 bases are shared with TRBD1. Germline V lookup: CDR1 GTSNPN, CDR2 SVGIG (reference sequence). J was trimmed by 5 bases and V by 2 bases; bases with no gene match: 8. The CDR3 contains 14 residues. The full variable domain, completed using reference TRBV30 and TRBJ2-7, is SQTIHQWPATLVQPVGSPLSLECTVEGTSNPNLYWYRQAAGRGLQLLFYSVGIGQISSEVPQNLSASRPQDRQFILSSKKLLLSDSGFYLCAWSPLDREDEQYFGPGTRLTVT.

The rearrangement uses TRBV2 and TRBJ2-1; D not resolved. CDR1 SNHLY and CDR2 FYNNEI come from the germline V gene. Trimming took 4 bases from V and 3 from J, leaving 7 bases between them. This CDR3 has 13 residues. The DNA of the CDR3 is TGTGCCAGCAGTGGGGCCCACTACAATGAGCAGTTCTTC. Translated: CASSGAHYNEQFF.

The gene calls are TRBV6-6 and TRBJ1-1, with D maybe TRBD1 (5 bases). Trimming removed 6 bases from V and 1 base from J, with 15 bases in between. The CDR3 runs 15 residues. Germline V gene lookup returns CDR1 MNHNY and CDR2 SVGAGI (reference sequence). CDR3 amino acids: CASRGDSSPNTEAFF. CDR3 DNA sequence: TGTGCCAGCAGGGGGGACTCAAGCCCGAACACTGAAGCTTTCTTT.

The CDR3 region is CASSTGSVQPQHF. CDR3 sequence (DNA): TGTGCCAGCTCCACAGGGTCGGTACAGCCCCAGCATTTT. This chain connects TRBV18 to TRBJ1-5, with a possible D match to TRBD1 (6 bases). Germline CDR1 is KGHSH and CDR2 is LQKENI. Trimming pared 6 bases from V and 7 bases from J, leaving 13 bases between. CDR3 length: 13 residues.

The chain employs TRBV29-1 and TRBJ2-6, with D possibly called TRBD1 or TRBD2 (5 bases each). Trimming stripped 6 bases from V and 4 bases from J, with 25 bases between. The CDR3 consists of 18 residues. Germline V lookup: CDR1 SQVTM, CDR2 ANQGSEA. In DNA, the CDR3 is TGCAGCGTCCTCAACCTGGGACCTCAAGCGAGGGGGGCCAACGTCCTGACTTTC. Its protein product is CSVLNLGPQARGANVLTF.

This clone was seen a few times. DNA for the CDR3: TGTGCCAGCAGATTCGCGGGACATAGCTCCTACGAGCAGTACTTC. Amino acid sequence: CASRFAGHSSYEQYF. The chain has TRBV27 and TRBJ2-7; D assignment may be TRBD1 or TRBD2 (6 bases each). Germline V gene data show CDR1 as MNHEY and CDR2 as SMNVEV (reference sequence). The V end lost 6 bases, the J end lost 0 bases, and 15 bases lay between the germline ends. The CDR3 contains 15 residues.

Only one count was recorded for this clone. The rearrangement joins TRBV30 to TRBJ2-5; 7 bases map to TRBD2. Losses at the gene ends were 7 bases for V and 5 bases for J; bases not matched to a gene: 13. The CDR3 is 14 amino acids. Germline V gives CDR1 GTSNPN, CDR2 SVGIG (reference sequence). CDR3 sequence reads: CASSQRFGGETQYF. The DNA of the CDR3 is TGTGCCTCATCACAGAGATTCGGGGGGGAGACCCAGTACTTC.

The CDR3 coding sequence is TGTGCCAGCAGCTTACAAACTAGCGCTTTGGAGCAGTACTTC. This sequence encodes CASSLQTSALEQYF. The chain couples TRBV5-5 to TRBJ2-7; TRBD2 matches 7 bases. V was clipped by 2 bases and J by 7 bases; unmatched bases: 9. Germline lookup yields CDR1 SGHKS and CDR2 YYEKEE (reference sequence). The CDR3 loop spans 14 amino acids.